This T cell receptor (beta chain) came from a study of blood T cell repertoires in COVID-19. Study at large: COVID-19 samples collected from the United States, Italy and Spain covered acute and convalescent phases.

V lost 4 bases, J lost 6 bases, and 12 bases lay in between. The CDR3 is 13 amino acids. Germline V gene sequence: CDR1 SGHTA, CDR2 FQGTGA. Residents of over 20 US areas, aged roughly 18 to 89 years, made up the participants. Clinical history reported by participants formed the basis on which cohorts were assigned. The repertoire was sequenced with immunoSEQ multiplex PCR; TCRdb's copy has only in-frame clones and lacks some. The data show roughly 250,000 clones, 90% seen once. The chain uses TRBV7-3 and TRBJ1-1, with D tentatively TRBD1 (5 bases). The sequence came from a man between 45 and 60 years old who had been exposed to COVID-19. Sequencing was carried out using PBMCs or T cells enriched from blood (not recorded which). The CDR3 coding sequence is TGTGCCAGCAGCTCAGGGTTGATGTCTGAAGCTTTCTTT. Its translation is CASSSGLMSEAFF.